The entry that follows covers one TCR beta chain sequence. This specimen comes from a study of CD8 T cells in Susac syndrome. Looking at the study overall: Among the Susac syndrome patients who underwent sequencing, five or six had clinically active disease, while about eight of them were in remission.

Through negative isolation, CD4+ and CD8+ T cells were obtained, while TEMRA cells were enriched using FACS. The CDR3 consists of 11 residues. The germline V gene encodes CDR1 MNHEY and CDR2 SVGAGI. V dropped 5 bases and J dropped 10; count of bases not matched to a gene: 3. When the RNA was reverse transcribed, random hexamers were used with an input of 0.5 to 1 ug. An immunoSEQ multiplex PCR generated amplified TCR beta CDR3 products spanning 54 Vbeta and 13 Jbeta. TCRdb used MiXCR to reprocess the immunoSEQ multiplex PCR reads, holding one entry per CDR3 protein. Among around 150,000 distinct CDR3 sequences listed, approximately 96% were seen once.

The clonotype comes from a human donor with Susac syndrome. Sequencing was done on a sample of CD4+ T cells from PBMCs. V gene TRBV6-5 combines with J gene TRBJ2-3; the match to TRBD1 covers 7 bases. The CDR3 spells CASSTQGAQYF. The DNA for the CDR3 is TGTGCCAGCAGTACCCAGGGGGCGCAGTATTTT.